The rows below give T cell receptor beta chains drawn from one sample of a study of blood T cell repertoires in COVID-19. Some clones are missing from TCRdb's copy, which holds only in-frame ones; the method was immunoSEQ multiplex PCR. This table holds around 380,000 clones, over 65% found once. The sample was peripheral blood. These receptors were taken from a human donor with acute or convalescent COVID-19. The donor label of this sample is uncertain. CDR3s include the opening cysteine and the closing phenylalanine or tryptophan. The D gene is left open where the match is weak. Not every row has a clone size; where given, it reads once, few, many or a size class.

DNA	CDR3	D	V	size	J
TGTGCCAGCACAGGGCGGGGGTCCAATGAGCAGTTCTTC	CASTGRGSNEQFF	TRBD2	TRBV7-9	once	TRBJ2-1
TGTGCCAGCAGTGAAATGGGACAGGGGTCAGCTAACTATGGCTACACCTTC	CASSEMGQGSANYGYTF	TRBD1	TRBV2	NA	TRBJ1-2
TGTGCCAGCAGTCGAGAGGACAGGGTTCAGCCCCAGCATTTT	CASSREDRVQPQHF	TRBD1	TRBV6-5	NA	TRBJ1-5
TGTGCCAGCAGCTTGGCCAGGACTAGCGGTTCTAATGAGCAGTTCTTC	CASSLARTSGSNEQFF	TRBD2	TRBV5-4	NA	TRBJ2-1
TGCGCCAGCAGCAGTTCGCGGGGGTCGTACGAGCAGTACTTC	CASSSSRGSYEQYF	TRBD2	TRBV5-1	NA	TRBJ2-7
TGTGCCAGCAGCTTTTGGCAGGGCGGTGGCTACACCTTC	CASSFWQGGGYTF	NA	TRBV5-6	NA	TRBJ1-2
TGTGCCAGCAGTGAGATTCTCGGACAGGGTGCTTCCCGCTCTGGAAACACCATATATTTT	CASSEILGQGASRSGNTIYF	TRBD1	TRBV6-1	NA	TRBJ1-3
TGTGCCAGCAGTTTACCCAGGGACAGGGGCTCCTACAATGAGCAGTTCTTC	CASSLPRDRGSYNEQFF	TRBD1	TRBV28	NA	TRBJ2-1
TGTGCCAGCAGCTCCACTCTACTACTAGCTGGCCCCACAGATACGCAGTATTTT	CASSSTLLLAGPTDTQYF	NA	TRBV9	NA	TRBJ2-3
TGTGCCAGCAGCCGACAGGGCGTCGACTACGAGCAGTACTTC	CASSRQGVDYEQYF	TRBD1	TRBV6-5	NA	TRBJ2-7
TGTGCCTGGAGTCCGAACGCAGTGAACACTGAAGCTTTCTTT	CAWSPNAVNTEAFF	NA	TRBV30	NA	TRBJ1-1
TGTGCCAGCAGCTCGAGCGGGAGGGGGCATCTACTCACCGGGGAGCTGTTTTTT	CASSSSGRGHLLTGELFF	TRBD2	TRBV5-4	NA	TRBJ2-2
TGTGCCAGCTCACCACGGGCAGGATTGGAATCTGGAAACACCATATATTTT	CASSPRAGLESGNTIYF	NA	TRBV18	NA	TRBJ1-3
TGTGCCAGCAGCCCTAGAGGGGGGGGGCCAGAGACCCAGTACTTC	CASSPRGGGPETQYF	NA	TRBV7-9	once	TRBJ2-5
TGTGCCAGCAGTCCCACCGGGGTACCCTACGAGCAGTACTTC	CASSPTGVPYEQYF	NA	TRBV27	few	TRBJ2-7
TGTGCCAGCACCGCGACAGGGTTGGGCACTGAAGCTTTCTTT	CASTATGLGTEAFF	TRBD1	TRBV2	few	TRBJ1-1
TGTGCCATCAGTGAGGAGAGGAGCAACACTGAAGCTTTCTTT	CAISEERSNTEAFF	NA	TRBV10-3	NA	TRBJ1-1
TGTGCCAGTAGTACTTCGACAGGGCTCGGGGAGCTGTTTTTT	CASSTSTGLGELFF	TRBD1	TRBV19	NA	TRBJ2-2
TGTGCCAGCAGCGTAGAAGGGACAAGGGTGGATACGCAGTATTTT	CASSVEGTRVDTQYF	NA	TRBV9	NA	TRBJ2-3
TGTGCCAGCTCATCCTGGACTAGCGGATCCTTTGGGTGGCGGGAGCAGTACTTC	CASSSWTSGSFGWREQYF	TRBD2	TRBV18	once	TRBJ2-7
TGTGCCAGCAGCTTGGGGGGGATTACTGGAAACACCATATATTTT	CASSLGGITGNTIYF	NA	TRBV7-2	NA	TRBJ1-3
TGTGCCAGCAGCCAGCTAAGGGGCTCCTACAATGAGCAGTTCTTC	CASSQLRGSYNEQFF	NA	TRBV3-1/TRBV3-2	once	TRBJ2-1
TGTGCCTGGAGTCTACAGTACGAGCAGTACTTC	CAWSLQYEQYF	NA	TRBV30	NA	TRBJ2-7
TGTGCCTCAAGACTAGCGGGAGGCGAGCAGTACTTC	CASRLAGGEQYF	TRBD2	TRBV2	once	TRBJ2-7